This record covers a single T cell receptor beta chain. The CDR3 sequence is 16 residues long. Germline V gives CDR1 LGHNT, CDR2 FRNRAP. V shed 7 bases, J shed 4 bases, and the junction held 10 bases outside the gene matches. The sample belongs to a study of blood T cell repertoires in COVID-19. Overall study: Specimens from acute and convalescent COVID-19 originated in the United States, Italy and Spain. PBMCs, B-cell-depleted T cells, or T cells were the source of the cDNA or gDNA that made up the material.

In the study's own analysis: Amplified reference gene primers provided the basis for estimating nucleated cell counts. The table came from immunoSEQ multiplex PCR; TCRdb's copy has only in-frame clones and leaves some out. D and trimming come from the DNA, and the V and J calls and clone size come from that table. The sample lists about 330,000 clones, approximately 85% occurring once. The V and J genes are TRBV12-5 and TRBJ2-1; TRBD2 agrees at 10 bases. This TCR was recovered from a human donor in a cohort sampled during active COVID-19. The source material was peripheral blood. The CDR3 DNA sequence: TGTGCTAGTGCTTCGGGCCCAGCGGGGGGGTACAATGAGCAGTTCTTC. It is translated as CASASGPAGGYNEQFF.